Listed below are T cell receptor beta chains from one sample, sequenced in a study of T-cell reconstitution after alpha-beta-depleted transplantation in children. TCRdb reprocessed the PCR reads with MiXCR, giving one entry per CDR3 protein. The profile covers some 340,000 distinct CDR3 sequences, with about 9.4% appearing a single time and under 3% taken by the ten largest. The material was PBMCs from the stem cell graft donor, obtained from the stem cell graft. The source is a human donor who donated a stem cell graft to a child with acute lymphoblastic leukemia. Each CDR3 is given with its conserved first and last residue. The D gene is left open where the match is weak. Size is stated for part of the rows, as once, few or many counts, or as a class when the clone is expanded.

CASRHDYQPDTDTQYF TGTGCCAGCAGGCACGACTACCAACCCGACACAGATACGCAGTATTTT TRBJ2-3 TRBV12-3/TRBV12-4 - -
CASSLGRNEKLFF TGTGCCAGCAGTTTAGGTCGTAATGAAAAACTGTTTTTT TRBJ1-4 TRBV27 - many
CASDAGANNAGELFF TGCGCCAGCGACGCAGGGGCGAATAACGCCGGGGAGCTGTTTTTT TRBJ2-2 TRBV5-1 - -
CASSQDGSGPPYEQYF TGTGCCAGCAGCCAAGACGGGTCAGGGCCTCCCTACGAGCAGTACTTC TRBJ2-7 TRBV4-2 - -
CASSATGAGGEKLFF TGTGCCAGCAGCGCCACAGGGGCGGGCGGTGAAAAACTGTTTTTT TRBJ1-4 TRBV7-3 TRBD1 few
CASSPTPTGMTNEKLFF TGTGCCAGCAGCCCAACCCCTACGGGAATGACTAATGAAAAACTGTTTTTT TRBJ1-4 TRBV7-9 - -
CATSRDRRAGNEQFF TGTGCCACCAGCAGAGATCGCAGGGCCGGCAATGAGCAGTTCTTC TRBJ2-1 TRBV15 - -
CASSPALGGWAYEQYF TGTGCCAGCAGCCCGGCTTTGGGCGGGTGGGCCTACGAGCAGTACTTC TRBJ2-7 TRBV7-9 - few
CASSFSARVYNEQFF TGTGCCAGCAGTTTTTCGGCAAGAGTCTACAATGAGCAGTTCTTC TRBJ2-1 TRBV12-3/TRBV12-4 - few
CASSLPPEGREQYF TGTGCCAGCAGTTTACCGCCTGAAGGGCGCGAGCAGTACTTC TRBJ2-7 TRBV12-3/TRBV12-4 - few
CASSSGFLYGYTF TGTGCCAGCAGCTCGGGCTTCCTCTATGGCTACACCTTC TRBJ1-2 TRBV11-2 - -
CASSRRQGVGYEQFF TGTGCCAGCAGTCGGCGACAGGGGGTGGGCTATGAGCAGTTCTTC TRBJ2-1 TRBV27 TRBD1 few
CSAREGLAGEESYNEQFF TGCAGTGCTAGAGAGGGACTAGCGGGAGAGGAATCCTACAATGAGCAGTTCTTC TRBJ2-1 TRBV20-1 TRBD2 few
CASSTLYTDEQFF TGCGCCAGCAGCACCTTATATACCGATGAGCAGTTCTTC TRBJ2-1 TRBV5-1 - few
CASSLASRGKEKLFF TGTGCCAGCAGCTTAGCGTCGAGGGGGAAGGAAAAACTGTTTTTT TRBJ1-4 TRBV7-9 - -
CASSQDRGEGQYF TGCGCCAGCAGCCAAGATCGTGGTGAGGGGCAGTACTTC TRBJ2-7 TRBV4-3 - many
CASSRTSGKRNEQFF TGTGCCAGCAGCCGGACTAGCGGGAAAAGGAATGAGCAGTTCTTC TRBJ2-1 TRBV9 TRBD2 many
CAWSWGNGELFF TGTGCCTGGAGTTGGGGGAACGGGGAGCTGTTTTTT TRBJ2-2 TRBV30 - few
CASRETGEAGYTF TGTGCCAGCAGGGAGACAGGGGAAGCTGGCTACACCTTC TRBJ1-2 TRBV2 TRBD1 few
CASSTLSGAGTHNEQFF TGTGCCAGCAGCACCCTCTCCGGGGCGGGAACCCACAATGAGCAGTTCTTC TRBJ2-1 TRBV7-9 - few
CASSLNLRGTDTQYF TGTGCCAGCAGCCTCAATTTGCGAGGCACAGATACGCAGTATTTT TRBJ2-3 TRBV7-6 - few
CASSIVVSNEQFF TGTGCCAGTAGTATCGTAGTATCCAATGAGCAGTTCTTC TRBJ2-1 TRBV19 - few
CAISESWLAGTGELFF TGTGCCATCAGTGAGTCGTGGCTAGCGGGCACCGGGGAGCTGTTTTTT TRBJ2-2 TRBV10-3 TRBD2 few
CASTIKDRGWETQYF TGTGCCAGCACGATTAAAGACAGGGGATGGGAGACCCAGTACTTC TRBJ2-5 TRBV28 TRBD1 -
CASSFFGEGSRTYEQYF TGTGCCAGCAGCTTTTTCGGGGAGGGGAGTAGGACCTACGAGCAGTACTTC TRBJ2-7 TRBV11-2 TRBD2 -
CASSETVRLAGANVLTF TGTGCCAGCAGTGAGACCGTCCGGCTCGCTGGGGCCAACGTCCTGACTTTC TRBJ2-6 TRBV28 - -
CASSLGTLPGQETQYF TGTGCCAGCAGCCTAGGTACCCTCCCAGGCCAAGAGACCCAGTACTTC TRBJ2-5 TRBV13 - -
CASSPGLAGGMDTQYF TGTGCCAGCAGCCCGGGACTAGCGGGAGGGATGGATACGCAGTATTTT TRBJ2-3 TRBV7-2 TRBD2 many
CASSLTGGKETQYF TGTGCCAGCAGCTTGACAGGGGGCAAAGAGACCCAGTACTTC TRBJ2-5 TRBV7-9 TRBD1 -
CASRGGQGANEQFF TGTGCCAGCCGAGGTGGACAGGGGGCCAATGAGCAGTTCTTC TRBJ2-1 TRBV25-1 TRBD1 -
CSPGETQYF TGCAGCCCCGGGGAGACCCAGTACTTC TRBJ2-5 TRBV29-1 - few
CASSQEAPNFESTDTQYF TGTGCCAGCAGCCAAGAAGCCCCGAATTTCGAAAGCACAGATACGCAGTATTTT TRBJ2-3 TRBV4-2 - -
CASRVQDSGNTIYF TGTGCCAGCAGAGTCCAGGACAGTGGAAACACCATATATTTT TRBJ1-3 TRBV12-3/TRBV12-4 - few
CASSLARGGYEQYF TGTGCCAGCAGCTTAGCGCGGGGCGGCTACGAGCAGTACTTC TRBJ2-7 TRBV7-2 - few
CAEIQGVLYNEQFF TGTGCCGAAATCCAGGGGGTACTCTACAATGAGCAGTTCTTC TRBJ2-1 TRBV7-9 TRBD1 few
CASSLSSATYEQYF TGTGCCAGCAGTTTATCCTCCGCAACCTACGAGCAGTACTTC TRBJ2-7 TRBV28 - few
CASSLLDSYNEQFF TGTGCCAGCAGCTTATTGGACAGCTACAATGAGCAGTTCTTC TRBJ2-1 TRBV7-8 - many
CASSLAFQGAGYGYTF TGTGCCAGCAGCTTAGCGTTTCAAGGGGCCGGGTATGGCTACACCTTC TRBJ1-2 TRBV11-2 - -
CASSLALGLRYEQFF TGCGCCAGCAGCTTGGCTCTAGGGCTTCGCTATGAGCAGTTCTTC TRBJ2-1 TRBV5-1 - many
CASSSTGTSGTDTQYF TGTGCCAGCAGCTCTACCGGGACTAGCGGAACAGATACGCAGTATTTT TRBJ2-3 TRBV28 TRBD2 -